Listed below are T cell receptor beta chains from one sample, sequenced in a study of control samples from healthy donors and cancer patients. Profiling relied on immunoSEQ multiplex PCR, and the TCRdb table lists in-frame clones only, not all of them. Of tens of thousands of clones listed, 85% are singletons. Material for sequencing was blood. These receptors all stem from a man in his forties in good health. The CDR3 runs from the conserved cysteine through the conserved F or W. A D gene is named only where the DNA matches it firmly. Where a row states a size, it is once, few, many or the class of an expanded clone; other rows omit it.

clone size,V gene,D gene,J gene,CDR3 protein,CDR3 DNA
NA,TRBV12-3/TRBV12-4,NA,TRBJ1-4,CASSLGQSRKLFF,TGTGCCAGCAGTTTGGGACAATCGCGAAAACTGTTTTTT
NA,TRBV6-2/TRBV6-3,NA,TRBJ1-5,CASSYGGGNQPQHF,TGTGCCAGCAGTTACGGGGGTGGGAATCAGCCCCAGCATTTT
NA,TRBV5-5,NA,TRBJ1-1,CASSPWVGNTEAFF,TGTGCCAGCAGCCCCTGGGTGGGTAACACTGAAGCTTTCTTT
few,TRBV7-2,NA,TRBJ2-7,CASSLAPLDYEQYF,TGTGCCAGCAGCTTAGCCCCTTTGGATTACGAGCAGTACTTC
once,TRBV19,TRBD1,TRBJ1-5,CATLLTGKGNQPQHF,TGTGCCACGCTCCTGACAGGGAAAGGAAATCAGCCCCAGCATTTT
NA,TRBV11-3,NA,TRBJ1-3,CASSLVAGNTIYF,TGTGCCAGCAGCTTAGTGGCTGGAAACACCATATATTTT
NA,TRBV10-2,TRBD1,TRBJ1-1,CASRTGSAAFF,TGCGCCAGCAGGACAGGGAGTGCGGCTTTCTTT
few,TRBV19,TRBD1,TRBJ1-4,CASSSRTGGTEKLFF,TGTGCCAGTAGTTCCAGGACAGGAGGAACTGAAAAACTGTTTTTT
NA,TRBV6-5,TRBD2,TRBJ2-1,CASSLTSGSPNEQFF,TGTGCCAGCAGCCTCACTAGCGGGAGTCCCAATGAGCAGTTCTTC
NA,TRBV27,NA,TRBJ2-7,CASSFRVSYEQYF,TGTGCCAGCAGTTTCCGGGTATCCTACGAGCAGTACTTC
NA,TRBV23-1,NA,TRBJ1-5,CASSQSPRTGPYSNQPQHF,TGCGCCAGCAGTCAATCGCCCCGTACAGGGCCTTATAGCAATCAGCCCCAGCATTTT
NA,TRBV7-8,NA,TRBJ1-4,CASSLAPGVSLGQKLFF,TGTGCCAGCAGCTTAGCGCCGGGGGTGTCGTTGGGACAAAAACTGTTTTTT
medium-sized,TRBV7-2,TRBD1,TRBJ1-3,CASSLGGQGSSGNTIYF,TGTGCCAGCAGCCTTGGGGGACAGGGATCCTCTGGAAACACCATATATTTT
NA,TRBV16,NA,TRBJ1-2,CASSQLFNYGYTF,TGTGCCAGCAGCCAATTATTTAACTATGGCTACACCTTC
NA,TRBV15,NA,TRBJ2-5,CATSRDPGVETQYF,TGTGCCACCAGCAGAGATCCCGGGGTGGAGACCCAGTACTTC
NA,TRBV24-1,NA,TRBJ1-4,CATTPTAGEKLFF,TGTGCCACCACACCTACGGCTGGTGAAAAACTGTTTTTT
NA,TRBV27,NA,TRBJ1-2,CASSSGRYGYTF,TGTGCCAGCAGTTCCGGGAGATATGGCTACACCTTC
few,TRBV28,TRBD1,TRBJ2-3,CASSDRETSSTDTQYF,TGTGCCAGCAGTGACAGGGAGACATCAAGCACAGATACGCAGTATTTT
once,TRBV2,NA,TRBJ1-1,CASSEEAGRGPTEAFF,TGTGCCAGCAGTGAAGAGGCAGGGAGGGGTCCCACTGAAGCTTTCTTT
NA,TRBV7-2,NA,TRBJ2-3,CASSFLRQRGGDTQYF,TGTGCCAGCAGCTTCTTGAGACAGAGAGGTGGGGATACGCAGTATTTT
few,TRBV30,NA,TRBJ1-5,CAWSGGLSNQPQHF,TGTGCCTGGAGTGGGGGCCTCAGCAATCAGCCCCAGCATTTT
NA,TRBV5-1,TRBD1,TRBJ1-5,CASSLGDRGQPQHF,TGCGCCAGCAGCTTGGGGGACAGGGGGCAGCCCCAGCATTTT
NA,TRBV7-3,NA,TRBJ2-6,CASSLQRGANVLTF,TGTGCCAGCAGCTTACAGAGAGGGGCCAACGTCCTGACTTTC
NA,TRBV30,TRBD2,TRBJ2-1,CAWSVLAGGSNEQFF,TGTGCCTGGAGTGTTCTAGCGGGGGGATCGAATGAGCAGTTCTTC
NA,TRBV28,NA,TRBJ2-7,CASSFGSLGASPYEQYF,TGTGCCAGCAGTTTCGGGTCCCTTGGGGCTTCCCCCTACGAGCAGTACTTC
NA,TRBV7-6,TRBD2,TRBJ2-5,CASSLASGETQYF,TGTGCCAGCAGCTTAGCTAGCGGGGAGACCCAGTACTTC
NA,TRBV4-3,TRBD1,TRBJ2-1,CASSHRTRDREINNEQFF,TGCGCCAGCAGCCATCGGACTCGGGACAGGGAAATCAACAATGAGCAGTTCTTC
NA,TRBV5-6,TRBD1,TRBJ1-2,CASSLRGRGGYTF,TGTGCCAGCAGCTTGAGGGGGCGCGGAGGCTACACCTTC
NA,TRBV12-3/TRBV12-4,NA,TRBJ2-7,CASSFGTVGEQYF,TGTGCCAGCAGTTTTGGGACCGTGGGGGAGCAGTACTTC
NA,TRBV6-4,NA,TRBJ2-1,CASSDSVNNEQFF,TGTGCCAGCAGTGACTCTGTAAACAATGAGCAGTTCTTC
once,TRBV6-1,NA,TRBJ2-7,CASSARSGTEGYEQYF,TGTGCCAGCAGTGCCCGGTCCGGGACTGAAGGCTACGAGCAGTACTTC
once,TRBV11-2,TRBD1,TRBJ2-7,CASSLGRGTGYEQYF,TGTGCCAGCAGCTTAGGTAGGGGGACAGGCTACGAGCAGTACTTC
NA,TRBV11-2,NA,TRBJ2-1,CASSQTSSSYNEQFF,TGTGCCAGCAGCCAGACTTCGAGCTCCTACAATGAGCAGTTCTTC
NA,TRBV7-2,TRBD1,TRBJ2-3,CASSLATGMSVDTQYF,TGTGCCAGCAGCTTAGCGACAGGGATGAGTGTGGATACGCAGTATTTT
NA,TRBV4-2,TRBD2,TRBJ2-5,CASSPGLGLAALQETQYF,TGTGCCAGCAGCCCAGGGCTCGGACTAGCGGCATTACAAGAGACCCAGTACTTC
NA,TRBV6-6,TRBD1,TRBJ2-5,CASNDRGQETQYF,TGTGCCAGCAATGACAGGGGGCAAGAGACCCAGTACTTC
NA,TRBV14,NA,TRBJ2-3,CASSRLGVFTDTQYF,TGTGCCAGCAGCCGACTCGGGGTCTTCACAGATACGCAGTATTTT
few,TRBV28,NA,TRBJ1-1,CASSRSLNTEAFF,TGTGCCAGCAGTCGAAGTTTGAACACTGAAGCTTTCTTT
NA,TRBV11-2,NA,TRBJ2-2,CASSLWGSVTGELFF,TGTGCCAGCAGCTTATGGGGGTCGGTGACCGGGGAGCTGTTTTTT
few,TRBV6-5,NA,TRBJ1-1,CASSYSKQGLTEAFF,TGTGCCAGCAGTTACTCGAAACAGGGTCTCACTGAAGCTTTCTTT
NA,TRBV2,TRBD1,TRBJ1-2,CASSAPGQGANYGYTF,TGTGCCAGCAGTGCTCCGGGACAGGGGGCTAACTATGGCTACACCTTC
NA,TRBV27,NA,TRBJ1-5,CASGAGSGGNQPQHF,TGTGCCAGCGGGGCGGGGTCGGGGGGTAATCAGCCCCAGCATTTT
NA,TRBV6-5,NA,TRBJ2-7,CASSQDWSSYEQYF,TGTGCCAGCAGCCAAGACTGGAGCTCCTACGAGCAGTACTTC
once,TRBV19,TRBD1,TRBJ1-1,CASRPGQRFNTEAFF,TGTGCCAGTAGGCCGGGACAGAGATTTAACACTGAAGCTTTCTTT
NA,TRBV29-1,NA,TRBJ1-2,CSVVYGDGYTF,TGCAGCGTTGTGTACGGTGATGGCTACACCTTC
NA,TRBV9,TRBD2,TRBJ2-1,CASSTRRTSSYNEQFF,TGTGCCAGCAGCACCCGCCGGACTAGCTCCTACAATGAGCAGTTCTTC
few,TRBV15,NA,TRBJ1-2,CATSGNYYGYTF,TGTGCCACCAGCGGGAATTACTATGGCTACACCTTC
once,TRBV3-1/TRBV3-2,TRBD2,TRBJ2-1,CASSQDALAVYNEQFF,TGTGCCAGCAGCCAAGATGCACTAGCGGTATACAATGAGCAGTTCTTC
NA,TRBV6-1,NA,TRBJ2-1,CASSEDGGSSYNEQFF,TGTGCCAGCAGTGAAGATGGGGGGAGCTCCTACAATGAGCAGTTCTTC
NA,TRBV4-3,TRBD2,TRBJ2-1,CASSLTDFSGGAADEQFF,TGCGCCAGCAGCCTGACTGACTTTAGCGGGGGGGCCGCAGATGAGCAGTTCTTC
NA,TRBV6-2/TRBV6-3,NA,TRBJ2-1,CASSIREIRNEQFF,TGTGCCAGCAGCATCCGGGAAATCAGGAATGAGCAGTTCTTC
once,TRBV9,NA,TRBJ1-2,CASSAEGDRNYGYTF,TGTGCCAGCAGCGCAGAGGGGGATCGTAACTATGGCTACACCTTC
NA,TRBV7-2,TRBD1,TRBJ1-2,CASSLTGTGGGDGYTF,TGTGCCAGCAGCTTAACGGGGACAGGGGGGGGCGATGGCTACACCTTC
NA,TRBV7-2,TRBD1,TRBJ1-1,CASSFEGANTEAFF,TGTGCCAGCAGCTTCGAGGGGGCGAACACTGAAGCTTTCTTT
NA,TRBV6-2/TRBV6-3,TRBD1,TRBJ2-7,CASSYSSDRGRSEQYF,TGTGCCAGCAGTTACTCTTCGGACAGGGGGCGGAGTGAGCAGTACTTC
NA,TRBV19,NA,TRBJ1-2,CASSIFGQLPYGYTF,TGTGCCAGTAGTATATTCGGTCAGCTGCCCTATGGCTACACCTTC
NA,TRBV9,TRBD1,TRBJ1-2,CASSPRGGGTGVNGYTF,TGTGCCAGCAGCCCCCGGGGGGGAGGGACAGGGGTTAATGGCTACACCTTC
NA,TRBV7-9,NA,TRBJ2-1,CASSKYGSASYNEQFF,TGTGCCAGCAGCAAATACGGGTCTGCTTCCTACAATGAGCAGTTCTTC
NA,TRBV11-3,TRBD2,TRBJ2-7,CASSLMTGGHEQYF,TGTGCCAGCAGCTTAATGACGGGGGGTCACGAGCAGTACTTC
NA,TRBV4-1,NA,TRBJ2-6,CASGGGPSGANVLTF,TGCGCCAGCGGGGGGGGCCCCTCTGGGGCCAACGTCCTGACTTTC